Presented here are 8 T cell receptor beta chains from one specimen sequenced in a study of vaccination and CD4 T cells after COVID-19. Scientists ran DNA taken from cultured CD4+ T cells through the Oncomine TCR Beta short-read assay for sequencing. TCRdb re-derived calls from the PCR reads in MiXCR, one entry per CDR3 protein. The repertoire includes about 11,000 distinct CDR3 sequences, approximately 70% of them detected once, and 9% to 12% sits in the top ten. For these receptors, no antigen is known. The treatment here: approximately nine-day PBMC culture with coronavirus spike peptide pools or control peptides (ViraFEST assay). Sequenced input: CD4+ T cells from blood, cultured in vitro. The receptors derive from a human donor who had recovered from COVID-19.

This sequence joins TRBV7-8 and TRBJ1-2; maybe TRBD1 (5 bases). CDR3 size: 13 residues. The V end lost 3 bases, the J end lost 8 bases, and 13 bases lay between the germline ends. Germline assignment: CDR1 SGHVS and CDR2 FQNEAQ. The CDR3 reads CASSLQGFWGYTF. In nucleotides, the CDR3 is TGTGCCAGCAGCTTGCAGGGTTTTTGGGGCTACACCTTC.

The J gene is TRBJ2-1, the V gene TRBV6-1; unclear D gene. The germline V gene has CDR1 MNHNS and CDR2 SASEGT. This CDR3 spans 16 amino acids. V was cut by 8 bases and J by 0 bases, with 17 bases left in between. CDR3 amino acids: CASAPVGGFSYNEQFF. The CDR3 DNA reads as TGTGCCAGCGCCCCAGTTGGCGGATTCTCCTACAATGAGCAGTTCTTC.

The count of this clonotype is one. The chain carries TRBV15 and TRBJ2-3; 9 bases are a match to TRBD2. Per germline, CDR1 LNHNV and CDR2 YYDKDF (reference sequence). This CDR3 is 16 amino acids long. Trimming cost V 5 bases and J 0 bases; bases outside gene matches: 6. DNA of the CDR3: TGTGCCACCAGCCCCCGACTAGCGGCTAGCACAGATACGCAGTATTTT. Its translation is CATSPRLAASTDTQYF.

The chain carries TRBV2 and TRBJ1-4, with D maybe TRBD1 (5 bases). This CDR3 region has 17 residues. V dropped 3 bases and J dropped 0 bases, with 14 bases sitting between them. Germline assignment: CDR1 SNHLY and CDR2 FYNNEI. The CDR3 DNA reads TGTGCCAGCAGTGAGGAAGGGGCCGCCGCAACTAATGAAAAACTGTTTTTT. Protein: CASSEEGAAATNEKLFF.

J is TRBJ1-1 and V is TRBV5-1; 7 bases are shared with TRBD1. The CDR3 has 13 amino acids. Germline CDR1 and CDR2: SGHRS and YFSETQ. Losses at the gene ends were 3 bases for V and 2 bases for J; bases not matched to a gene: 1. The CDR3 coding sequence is TGCGCCAGCAGCTGGGACAGCAACACTGAAGCTTTCTTT. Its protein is CASSWDSNTEAFF.

The CDR3 sequence: CASRTGETQYF. The CDR3 DNA is TGTGCCAGTAGAACAGGAGAGACCCAGTACTTC. The chain links TRBV19 to TRBJ2-5; tentatively, D is TRBD1 (5 bases). With 6 bases removed from V and 4 bases from J, the gap between germline ends came to 6 bases. From germline, CDR1 is LNHDA and CDR2 SQIVND (reference sequence). The CDR3 is made up of 11 amino acids.

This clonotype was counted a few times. The DNA of the CDR3 is TGCAGTGCTAGGAGGGCAGGAGCCACTGGAAACACCATATATTTT. This encodes CSARRAGATGNTIYF. The chain employs TRBV20-1 and TRBJ1-3; D ambiguous. The V gene lost 3 bases and the J gene lost 2 bases, with 14 bases spanning the gap. There are 15 residues in the CDR3. Germline values: CDR1 DFQATT, CDR2 SNEGSKA (reference sequence).

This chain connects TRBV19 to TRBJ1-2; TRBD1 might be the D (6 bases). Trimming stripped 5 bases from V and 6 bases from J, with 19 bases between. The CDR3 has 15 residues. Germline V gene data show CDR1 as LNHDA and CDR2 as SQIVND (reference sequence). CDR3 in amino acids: CASSAGTSEGNGYTF. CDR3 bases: TGTGCCAGTAGTGCTGGGACAAGCGAAGGGAATGGCTACACCTTC.